This T cell receptor (beta chain) appears in the sequencing data of a study of neurological immune-mediated disorders. This CDR3 has 15 amino acids. The germline V gene has CDR1 DFQATT and CDR2 SNEGSKA (reference sequence). With 0 bases removed from V and 1 base from J, the gap between germline ends came to 13 bases. The table lists this clonotype with many counts. Its antigen is not identified. The cDNA came from 5'RACE with 10-nucleotide random UMIs. Over 180 million TCR-beta sequences (from 15-18 subjects) were yielded by each sequencing run. TCRdb recomputed calls from the 5' RACE reads with MiXCR, one row per CDR3 protein. This sample has 60,000 to 85,000 distinct CDR3 sequences, with approximately 5% found just once. Study-wide results and caveats: None of the CDR3 amino acid sequences of expanded clones recurred across subjects, suggesting private repertoires in all groups. Neither clinical nor MRI features were associated with the multiple sclerosis repertoire cluster.

The TCR originated in a woman aged 70-85 years with multiple sclerosis. The V and J genes are TRBV20-1 and TRBJ2-7, with D perhaps being TRBD1 or TRBD2 (5 bases each). The specimen sequenced was PBMCs. The CDR3 DNA is TGCAGTGCTAGAGATCCGGGGCGGAGTTCCTACGAGCAGTACTTC. It codes for CSARDPGRSSYEQYF.